This TCR beta chain is drawn from a study of OX40 agonist ivuxolimab in advanced cancers. The data were produced by immunoSEQ multiplex PCR, yet TCRdb's version contains in-frame clones alone and is incomplete. The sample contains almost 70,000 clones, roughly 89% of which appear only once. The CDR3 has 13 amino acids. With 5 bases removed from V and 4 bases from J, the gap between germline ends came to 9 bases. Germline assignment: CDR1 SGHVS and CDR2 FNYEAQ. This sequence originates from an adult with an advanced solid tumor such as melanoma, head and neck, liver or kidney cancer. V is TRBV7-6 and J is TRBJ1-3, with D possibly TRBD1 on 5 matching bases. The sequencing used CD4+ or CD8+ T cells sorted from blood, collected in a trial of the OX40 agonist ivuxolimab. For the CDR3, the DNA is TGTGCCAGCAGCCATGACAGAGGAAACACCATATATTTT. It codes for CASSHDRGNTIYF.